These 5 T cell receptor beta chains share one sample of origin, sequenced in a study of cytomegalovirus exposure and HLA in healthy donors. The PCR employed 60 Vbeta primers together with 13 Jbeta primers. Only in-frame clones appear in the TCRdb table, and some are missing; sequencing was by immunoSEQ multiplex PCR. The table has 90,000 or so clones, over 75% seen once. The sequenced material came from PBMCs. The receptors were gathered from a man in his forties or fifties in good health and CMV-seronegative.

The chain employs TRBV30 and TRBJ1-6; TRBD1 matches at 7 bases. The J segment lost 7 bases and the V segment lost 5 bases, leaving 8 bases of the junction unmatched. CDR3 length: 14 amino acids. Germline V lookup: CDR1 GTSNPN, CDR2 SVGIG (reference sequence). The CDR3 nucleotides are TGTGCCTGGGGGCGGGGACAGCAAAATTCACCCCTCCACTTT. It specifies CAWGRGQQNSPLHF.

V gene TRBV4-3 combines with J gene TRBJ2-5; D unclear. With 0 bases removed from V and 5 bases from J, the gap between germline ends came to 16 bases. CDR3 length: 16 amino acids. The germline V gene encodes CDR1 LGHNA and CDR2 YSLEER. The CDR3 spells CASSQDSTLLRETQYF. CDR3 sequence (DNA): TGCGCCAGCAGCCAAGATAGTACACTACTCCGGGAGACCCAGTACTTC.

CDR3 sequence: CASSPRTGGGYEKLFF. The CDR3 coding sequence is TGTGCCAGCTCACCCCGGACAGGGGGCGGCTACGAAAAACTGTTTTTT. The chain has TRBV18 and TRBJ1-4, with TRBD1 matching over 11 bases. This CDR3 is 16 amino acids long. J gave up 8 bases and V 3 bases, and 8 bases lay outside the gene matches. Germline-derived CDR1 and CDR2 are KGHSH and LQKENI.

This chain links TRBV30 with TRBJ2-5; D is undetermined. This CDR3 comprises 13 residues. Germline-derived CDR1 and CDR2 are GTSNPN and SVGIG (reference sequence). Between the trimmed V and J ends, which lost 0 bases and 7 bases, there was a span of 12 bases. This CDR3 is CAWSVLSSGTQYF. DNA of the CDR3: TGTGCCTGGAGTGTACTGAGTTCAGGGACCCAGTACTTC. The full variable domain, its missing parts supplied by reference TRBV30 and TRBJ2-5, is SQTIHQWPATLVQPVGSPLSLECTVEGTSNPNLYWYRQAAGRGLQLLFYSVGIGQISSEVPQNLSASRPQDRQFILSSKKLLLSDSGFYLCAWSVLSSGTQYFGPGTRLLVL.

CDR3 sequence reads: CASSPNLAGAWETQYF. The CDR3 DNA reads TGTGCCAGCAGCCCGAACCTAGCGGGAGCATGGGAGACCCAGTACTTC. The chain is built from TRBV9 and TRBJ2-5; TRBD2 agrees at 10 bases. Germline V gene sequence: CDR1 SGDLS, CDR2 YYNGEE. The ends lost 4 bases at V and 5 bases at J; junction bases unmatched: 11. The CDR3 has 16 residues.